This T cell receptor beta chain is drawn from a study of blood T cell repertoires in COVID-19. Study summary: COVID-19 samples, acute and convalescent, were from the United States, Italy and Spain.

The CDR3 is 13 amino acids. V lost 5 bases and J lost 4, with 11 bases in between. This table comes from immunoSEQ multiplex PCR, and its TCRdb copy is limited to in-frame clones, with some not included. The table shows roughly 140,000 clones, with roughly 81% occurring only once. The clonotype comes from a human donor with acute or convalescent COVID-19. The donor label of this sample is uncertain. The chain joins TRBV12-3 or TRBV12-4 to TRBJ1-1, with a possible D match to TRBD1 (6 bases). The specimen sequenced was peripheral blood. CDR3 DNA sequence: TGTGCCAGCAGTAGAGGACAGAGCACTGAAGCTTTCTTT. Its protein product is CASSRGQSTEAFF.